The 10 T cell receptor beta chains listed next were all sequenced from one sample in a study of OX40 agonist ivuxolimab in advanced cancers. Profiling relied on immunoSEQ multiplex PCR, and the TCRdb table lists in-frame clones only, not all of them. Of about 68,000 clones listed, about 79% were seen once; the top ten hold about 1.6%. The source material was CD4+ or CD8+ T cells sorted from blood, sampled in a trial of the OX40 agonist ivuxolimab. These receptors were collected from an adult with an advanced solid tumor such as melanoma, head and neck, liver or kidney cancer.

V is TRBV30 and J is TRBJ2-3; the D gene is possibly TRBD1 (5 bases). The germline V and J ends were trimmed by 3 bases and 6 bases, with 16 bases remaining between them. Germline-derived CDR1 and CDR2 are GTSNPN and SVGIG (reference sequence). CDR3 length: 14 residues. CDR3 residues: CAWRGPLSPDTQYF. CDR3 nucleotides: TGTGCCTGGAGGGGGCCGCTCAGTCCCGATACGCAGTATTTT.

The chain carries TRBV6-6 and TRBJ2-7; D may be TRBD1 (6 bases). Germline V lookup: CDR1 MNHNY, CDR2 SVGAGI (reference sequence). The V and J ends lost 7 bases and 6 bases respectively, with 19 bases between them. The CDR3 is 14 amino acids. CDR3 nucleotide sequence: TGTGCCAGCAAGGCGGGCGGTGGGACAATCGAGCAGTACTTC. The encoded protein is CASKAGGGTIEQYF.

The rearrangement links TRBV7-2 to TRBJ1-1; 7 positions match TRBD1. CDR1 is SGHTA and CDR2 is FQGNSA in the germline V gene. The J segment lost 0 bases and the V segment lost 5 bases, leaving 12 bases of the junction unmatched. The CDR3 is 17 amino acids. CDR3 DNA sequence: TGTGCCAGCAGCCCCCTCCTCACAGGGGTTTTGAACACTGAAGCTTTCTTT. Its translation: CASSPLLTGVLNTEAFF. Based on the CDR3 plus reference TRBV7-2 and TRBJ1-1, the full variable domain is GAGVSQSPSNKVTEKGKDVELRCDPISGHTALYWYRQSLGQGLEFLIYFQGNSAPDKSGLPSDRFSAERTGGSVSTLTIQRTQQEDSAVYLCASSPLLTGVLNTEAFFGQGTRLTVV.

The chain joins TRBV20-1 to TRBJ1-6; 8 nucleotides align to TRBD1. V shed 1 base, J shed 18 bases, and the junction held 5 bases outside the gene matches. CDR3 length: 11 residues. Germline V gene sequence: CDR1 DFQATT, CDR2 SNEGSKA (reference sequence). Here the CDR3 reads CSARGQGPGHF. CDR3 nucleotide sequence: TGCAGTGCTAGAGGACAGGGGCCAGGCCACTTT.

V is TRBV30 and J is TRBJ1-4; D gene uncertain. The CDR3 runs 14 residues. Per the germline V gene, CDR1 is GTSNPN and CDR2 is SVGIG (reference sequence). V was pared by 4 bases and J by 6 bases, with 15 bases between. CDR3 region: CAWKASPADEKLFF. The CDR3 nucleotides read TGTGCCTGGAAGGCGTCACCCGCCGATGAAAAACTGTTTTTT.

The table lists this clone with a few counts. The V call is TRBV2, the J call TRBJ1-5; 8 bases align to TRBD1. The CDR3 sequence is 16 residues long. Losses at the gene ends were 5 bases for V and 4 bases for J; bases not matched to a gene: 10. Looked up from germline, CDR1 is SNHLY and CDR2 is FYNNEI. The CDR3 coding sequence is TGTGCCAGCAGTTTACGGCAGGGGGCCGGGAATCAGCCCCAGCATTTT. Translating gives CASSLRQGAGNQPQHF.

The rearrangement joins TRBV28 to TRBJ2-2; tentatively, D is TRBD2 (6 bases). V lost 8 bases and J 1 base, leaving 14 bases between the germline ends. This CDR3 has 15 amino acids. From germline, CDR1 is MDHEN and CDR2 SYDVKM. The CDR3 DNA sequence: TGTGCCAGCCGCACCTTGGGGGGGAACACCGGGGAGCTGTTTTTT. Protein product: CASRTLGGNTGELFF.

This clone was seen just once. The chain joins TRBV6-6 to TRBJ2-7; the D call may be TRBD1 or TRBD2 (5 bases each). The CDR3 contains 14 residues. Germline V gene lookup returns CDR1 MNHNY and CDR2 SVGAGI (reference sequence). Trimming shortened V by 6 bases and J by 6 bases, and 18 bases separated the two germline ends. DNA for the CDR3: TGTGCCAGCAGCTACGCCGGGACCACGGGCGAGCAGTACTTC. Protein product: CASSYAGTTGEQYF.

The chain has TRBV5-1 and TRBJ2-1; 8 bases agree with TRBD2. V trimming: 6 bases; J trimming: 8 bases; junction bases outside the gene matches: 13. This CDR3 comprises 15 residues. The germline CDR1 and CDR2 sequences are SGHRS and YFSETQ. The CDR3 DNA sequence: TGCGCCAGCAAAAAGGGACTAGATGGGTGGGATGAGCAGTTCTTC. It yields the protein CASKKGLDGWDEQFF. The full variable domain, in which reference TRBV5-1 and TRBJ2-1 provide the parts outside the CDR3, is KAGVTQTPRYLIKTRGQQVTLSCSPISGHRSVSWYQQTPGQGLQFLFEYFSETQRNKGNFPGRFSGRQFSNSRSEMNVSTLELGDSALYLCASKKGLDGWDEQFFGPGTRLTVL.

The genes are TRBV6-4 and TRBJ1-4; D not resolved. Germline CDR1 MRHNA, CDR2 SNTAGT. Trimming removed 3 bases at V and 8 bases at J, with 13 bases between. This CDR3 comprises 14 residues. The CDR3 protein is CASSESGMEEKLFF. Here the CDR3 DNA reads TGTGCCAGCAGTGAATCGGGGATGGAGGAAAAACTGTTTTTT.